The present T cell receptor beta chain was sequenced within a study of T cells in Graves' hyperthyroidism and ophthalmopathy. As for the study in general: Peripheral blood was acquired at first diagnosis, ahead of any therapy whatsoever. Broader study findings: Using 13 V-J features, a model discriminated ophthalmopathy from stable hyperthyroidism.

The V segment lost 0 bases and the J segment 1 base; nucleotides outside the gene matches: 3. The CDR3 has 15 residues. CDR1 SGHNT and CDR2 YYREEE come from the germline V gene (reference sequence). This clonotype appeared a few times. Its antigen is undetermined. TCR beta CDR3 regions were amplified from RNA. The study used the HTBI primer set for a first-round RT-PCR of the TCR CDR3. TCRdb reanalysed the multiplex PCR reads using MiXCR and keeps one entry per CDR3 protein. The table lists around 800,000 distinct CDR3 sequences, roughly 40% of them singletons. Sequencing was performed on blood. The chain combines TRBV5-4 with TRBJ1-1, with 7 bases identical to TRBD1. This TCR was sampled from a man younger than 35 with Graves' hyperthyroidism. CDR3 sequence (DNA): TGTGCCAGCAGCTTGGCGGACAGGCCGAACACTGAAGCTTTCTTT. Its translation: CASSLADRPNTEAFF.